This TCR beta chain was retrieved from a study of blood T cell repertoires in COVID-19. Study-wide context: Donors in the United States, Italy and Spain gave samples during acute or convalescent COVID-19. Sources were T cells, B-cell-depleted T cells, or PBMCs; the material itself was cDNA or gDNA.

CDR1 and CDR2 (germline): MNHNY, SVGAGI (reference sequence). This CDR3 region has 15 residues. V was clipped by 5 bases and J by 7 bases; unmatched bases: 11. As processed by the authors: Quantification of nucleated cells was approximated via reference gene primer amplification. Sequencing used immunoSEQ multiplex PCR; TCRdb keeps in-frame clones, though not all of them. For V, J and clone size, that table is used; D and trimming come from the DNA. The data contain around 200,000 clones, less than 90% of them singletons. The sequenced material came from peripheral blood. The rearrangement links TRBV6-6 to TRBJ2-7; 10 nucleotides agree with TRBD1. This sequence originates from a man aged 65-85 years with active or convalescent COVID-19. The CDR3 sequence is CASSRTRQGAEEQYF. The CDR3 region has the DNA TGTGCCAGCAGTCGGACCCGACAGGGGGCTGAGGAGCAGTACTTC.